This T cell receptor (beta chain) was recovered during a study of OX40 agonist ivuxolimab in advanced cancers. The CDR3 runs to 14 residues. V shed 3 bases and J 5 bases; nucleotides not matched to a gene: 7. CDR1 is MGHDK and CDR2 is SYGVNS in the germline V gene. Sequencing was performed with immunoSEQ multiplex PCR; in TCRdb, only in-frame clones are kept and a portion is missing. The sample records about 27,000 clones, about 90% being singletons. Baseline, cycle 4 day 1, and cycle 7 day 1 were the blood sampling points. Sequencing used CD4+ or CD8+ T cells sorted from blood, obtained in a trial of the OX40 agonist ivuxolimab. The sequence was collected from an adult with an advanced solid tumor such as melanoma, head and neck, liver or kidney cancer. The chain is built from TRBV25-1 and TRBJ2-7; 7 bases are a match to TRBD1. CDR3 coding DNA: TGTGCCAGCAGTGAGGGGGACAGTTTGGACGAGCAGTACTTC. Protein sequence: CASSEGDSLDEQYF.